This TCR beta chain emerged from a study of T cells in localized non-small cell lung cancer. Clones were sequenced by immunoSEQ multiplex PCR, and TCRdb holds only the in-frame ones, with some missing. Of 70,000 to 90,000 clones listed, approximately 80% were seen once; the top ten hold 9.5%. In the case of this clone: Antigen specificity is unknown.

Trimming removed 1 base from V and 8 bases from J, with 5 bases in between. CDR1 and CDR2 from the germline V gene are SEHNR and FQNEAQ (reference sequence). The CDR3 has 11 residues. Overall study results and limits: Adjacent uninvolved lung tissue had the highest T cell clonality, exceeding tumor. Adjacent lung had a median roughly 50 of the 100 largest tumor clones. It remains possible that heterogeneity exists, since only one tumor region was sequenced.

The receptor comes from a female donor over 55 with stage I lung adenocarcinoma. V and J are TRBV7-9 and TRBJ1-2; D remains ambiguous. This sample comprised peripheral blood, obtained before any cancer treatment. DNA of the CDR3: TGTGCCAGCAGCTTAGAAACCGGCTACACCTTC. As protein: CASSLETGYTF.